This entry concerns a single TCR beta chain. It lacks a known antigen. The input lacks base qualities; no much larger clone sits a single base away. Other DNA sequences from this sample encode an identical CDR3 as well. The donors were healthy, HIV-negative adults with no recently reported acute infections or vaccinations. Every donor was a Caucasian adult living in Nashville, Tennessee, USA. CD4+ T cells were enriched by magnetic negative selection; naive cells were then positively selected on CD45RA, and the negative fraction formed the memory subset. Blood was collected by leukapheresis, and PBMCs were isolated by Ficoll-Histopaque density gradient centrifugation and then cryopreserved in liquid nitrogen vapor phase. Analytical flow cytometry was used to check the purity and quantity of every magnetically sorted T cell population. From each sorted fraction, genomic DNA was isolated and quantified by UV absorbance on a Nanodrop 2000c.

Including cysteine and phenylalanine, the CDR3 has 15 amino acids. The sequence is cut down to CDR3 DNA, 45 bases in frame from base 1. For this chain, trimming is 3 bases at the V end and 0 bases at the J end, and the number of junction bases without a gene match is 1. For CDR1 and CDR2, the germline V gene lists MDHEN and SYDVKM. These data originate in a study of shared clonotypes between healthy human individuals (dated by TCRdb to the early 2020s). For context, the study as a whole: Three men and two women, aged 18 to 49 years, made up the cohort. For each donor, CD4 naive and CD4 memory were each run on three plates, CD8 naive on two plates, and CD8 memory on one plate. Blood TCR repertoires of about five healthy adults were deeply sequenced to estimate repertoire size and the extent of clonotype sharing between individuals. To increase sequencing depth and limit assay-specific biases, different laboratories used diverse techniques to prepare libraries and sequence TCR repertoires. Each donor's leukapheresis produced roughly between about 0.9 and 9.5 billion PBMCs. Points the paper makes about the study in general: About 5% of naive CD4, roughly 3.5% of naive CD8, 2.3% of memory CD4, and approximately 0.4% of memory CD8 clonotypes were shared across a few donors. Larger estimated clonotype richness was generally found for naive subsets than for memory subsets. Pairwise subsampling led to the expectation that sequencing depth would affect the degree of clonotype sharing among donors. Sampling was limited to blood, and TCR repertoires in tissue likely differ from TCR repertoires in blood. Compared with non-shared clonotypes, the clonotypes found in all four sorted-subset donors had higher generation probabilities. Rarefaction of sorted-subset datasets indicated incomplete sequencing despite the large sequencing depth. The small number of donors limited the genetic and exposure-history diversity represented.

TCR CDR3 regions were amplified from genomic DNA by multiplex PCR using the deep immunoSEQ assay. Extracted genomic DNA from each cell subset was distributed evenly across all wells of several immunoSEQ 96-well plates, and each plate was treated as a replicate. For sorted subsets, approximately 210 ng genomic DNA, equal to some 28,000 T cell genomes, was loaded into each replicate PCR. The purified libraries were quantified using a Qubit 3.0 fluorometer, sized with a Bioanalyzer 2100, and then quantified again using the KAPA Library Quantification kit. Every immunoSEQ 96-well plate was sequenced on a separate single-read 150-cycle Illumina NextSeq 550 flow cell. In the authors' own workflow: Because the immunoSEQ output included only junctional sequences and no quality scores, the filtering could not be the same as the filtering used for full-length reads. Sequences were annotated with PyIR, a Python wrapper for IgBLAST v1.9, and V/J genes and CDR3 were assigned using IMGT germline references. Reads with weak V/J assignments (E-value above 1e-6), missing CDR3, stop codons, out-of-frame junctions, or ambiguous translated residues were removed. A V3J clonotype was defined by an identical inferred V gene, J gene, and CDR3 amino acid sequence. The percentage overlap between two repertoires was calculated by dividing the number of shared unique clonotypes by the size of the smaller repertoire. Repertoire richness was assessed with RTK rarefaction, the Chao1 estimator, and Recon v2.1 estimates of unobserved clonotypes. Generation probabilities for all TCRbeta clonotypes obtained by the gDNA method from four donors were computed using OLGA. TCRdb's version of the immuneACCESS table is confined to in-frame rearrangements and falls short of the full clone set. An unresolved V gene accounts for under half of the shortfall where checked; the remainder is of unknown origin. That table supplies the V and J calls and clone size; D and trimming were determined from the DNA. This sample comprises about 2.4 million clones, 93% of them detected only once. The top ten hold around 0.37% of the sample.

This clonotype originated in a man younger than 35 in good health. Some clones in this sample may be carry-over from other donors' samples. Specimen: naive CD4+ T cells from PBMCs. Taken with the paper, the label for cell subset or site translates to: CD45RA+ positively selected. The chain links TRBV28 with TRBJ1-4, with 7 central nucleotides matching TRBD1. At the DNA level, the sequence is TGTGCCAGCAGTTTCCAGGGGGCAACTAATGAAAAACTGTTTTTT. This is translated as CASSFQGATNEKLFF.